The present T cell receptor (beta chain) was sequenced within a study of OX40 agonist ivuxolimab in advanced cancers. Some background on the complete study: Ivuxolimab was a fully human IgG2 agonistic monoclonal antibody targeting the costimulatory receptor OX40 (CD134). Partial responses occurred in three dose-escalation patients, of whom one had hepatocellular carcinoma and two had cutaneous melanoma. The purpose of peripheral TCRbeta sequencing was to test whether ivuxolimab changed TCR sequence diversity and led to clonal T-cell expansion. The paper reports the monotherapy dose-escalation portion (N of about 51 patients) of the phase I ivuxolimab trial. Of the 50 to 55 dose-escalation patients, hepatocellular carcinoma was present in approximately 20, melanoma in around 15, renal cell carcinoma in 9 and head and neck cancer in 9. Patients were allowed to have had prior anti-PD-1, anti-PD-L1 or anti-CTLA-4 therapy, and around 37% of the dose-escalation patients had previously received checkpoint inhibitors. The dose-escalation cohort was roughly 83% male with a mean age of around 64 years, ranging from about 23 to 85. Intravenous ivuxolimab was administered to patients every 2 weeks at six dose levels: 0.01, 0.1, 0.3, 1.5, 3 and 10 mg/kg.

A remark on this clone: The antigen it recognizes is unknown. Per-nucleotide qualities are absent, and no much larger clonotype sits a single base away.

From cysteine to phenylalanine, the CDR3 is 12 amino acids long. CDR3 DNA only is kept here, 36 bases in frame from base 1. Cut back by 2 bases and 11 bases, the V and J ends lie 12 bases apart. The CDR1 and CDR2 encoded by the germline V gene are SNHLY and FYNNEI. Genomic DNA was isolated from the sorted cells so that the TCRbeta CDR3 region could be sequenced. The immunoSEQ Assay was used for sequencing of TCRbeta CDR3 regions. In its TCRdb copy, this immuneACCESS table keeps in-frame sequences only and misses some clones. Where compared with another copy, unresolved V genes explain less than half of these, and the others have no known cause. The sample table records 39,000 or so clones; 89% of these occur just once. The ten largest make up around 0.6% of the sample. Study-wide conclusions, independent of this receptor: At doses of 0.1 to 3.0 mg/kg, clonal expansion of both CD4+ and CD8+ T cells in blood was seen between baseline and week 6. Antigen specificity was not determined for the clonally expanded peripheral T cells. In the 0.1-3.0 mg/kg groups, partial responders had among the lowest normalized peripheral clonal expansion, particularly in CD8+ T cells. After ivuxolimab, expanded clones were on average more numerous among CD8+ T cells than among CD4+ T cells. Low levels of normalized T-cell clonal expansion were also seen in some nonresponding patients.

Patients with autoimmune disease history or receiving systemic immunosuppression were excluded from the trial. In every dose cohort, peripheral blood was drawn for TCR sequencing at baseline, cycle 4 day 1, and cycle 7 day 1. The samples were taken from a phase I, first-in-human, multicenter, open-label dose-escalation trial of ivuxolimab. The trial enrolled adults with locally advanced or metastatic head and neck squamous cell, hepatocellular, melanoma or renal cell carcinoma. Before TCR sequencing, CD4+ T cells and CD8+ T cells from peripheral blood were sorted into separate populations. Here the chain combines TRBV2 and TRBJ1-2; TRBD1 might be the D gene, on 6 matching bases. The origin of this receptor is an adult with an advanced solid tumor such as melanoma, head and neck, liver or kidney cancer. Source: CD4+ or CD8+ T cells sorted from blood, taken in a trial of the OX40 agonist ivuxolimab. Read as DNA, the sequence is TGTGCCAGCAGTGAACGGACAGCGTCTTACACCTTC. The translation is CASSERTASYTF.